A selection of T cell receptor beta chains follows, all from one sample in a study of control samples from healthy donors and cancer patients. TCRdb keeps only in-frame clones here, not all; method: immunoSEQ multiplex PCR. The sample shows roughly 120,000 clones, approximately 95% of them seen only once. The material sequenced was blood. The receptors were sampled from a man younger than 45 in good health. CDR3s include the opening cysteine and the closing phenylalanine or tryptophan. D genes are given only for firm matches. Size is omitted from some rows. Given values are once, few, many or a class for expanded clones.

>.|.|TRBV15|TRBJ1-3
CATRLSSGNTIYF
TGTGCCACCAGGCTGAGCTCTGGAAACACCATATATTTT
>TRBD1|.|TRBV30|TRBJ1-5
CAWSSGQTFNQPQHF
TGTGCCTGGAGTTCGGGACAGACTTTCAATCAGCCCCAGCATTTT
>.|.|TRBV3-1/TRBV3-2|TRBJ1-1
CASSQGGANTEAFF
TGTGCCAGCAGCCAAGGTGGGGCGAACACTGAAGCTTTCTTT
>TRBD1|.|TRBV24-1|TRBJ2-3
CATSDPGQVGADTQYF
TGTGCCACCAGTGACCCGGGACAGGTCGGGGCAGATACGCAGTATTTT
>.|.|TRBV9|TRBJ1-2
CASSGWGRRTGSNYGYTF
TGTGCCAGCAGCGGATGGGGGCGCAGGACGGGCTCTAACTATGGCTACACCTTC
>TRBD2|.|TRBV27|TRBJ2-5
CASTEVAGAGETQYF
TGTGCCAGCACCGAGGTAGCGGGGGCGGGGGAGACCCAGTACTTC
>TRBD1|.|TRBV3-1/TRBV3-2|TRBJ2-5
CASSQTGQIQQETQYF
TGTGCCAGCAGCCAGACGGGACAGATACAACAAGAGACCCAGTACTTC
>.|.|TRBV11-3|TRBJ1-1
CASSLDRTNTEAFF
TGTGCCAGCAGCTTAGACCGGACGAACACTGAAGCTTTCTTT
>.|once|TRBV21-1|TRBJ2-5
CASSKDGETQYF
TGTGCCAGCAGCAAAGATGGAGAGACCCAGTACTTC
>.|.|TRBV5-6|TRBJ1-5
CASSWTGQYSNQPQHF
TGTGCCAGCAGCTGGACCGGACAGTATAGCAATCAGCCCCAGCATTTT
>.|once|TRBV28|TRBJ1-2
CASSPQYQGGKNYGYTF
TGTGCCAGCAGCCCCCAGTATCAGGGAGGAAAGAACTATGGCTACACCTTC
>.|once|TRBV18|TRBJ1-5
CASSLLGIPDQPQHF
TGTGCCAGCTCACTGCTCGGGATCCCCGATCAGCCCCAGCATTTT
>.|.|TRBV7-8|TRBJ1-4
CASSLAGAWTNEKLFF
TGTGCCAGCAGCTTGGCAGGGGCATGGACTAATGAAAAACTGTTTTTT
>TRBD1|.|TRBV6-5|TRBJ2-1
CASSIDRGQYNEQFF
TGTGCCAGCAGTATCGACAGGGGACAGTACAATGAGCAGTTCTTC
>.|.|TRBV5-4|TRBJ1-2
CASSLITGNYGYTF
TGTGCCAGCAGCTTGATAACAGGGAACTATGGCTACACCTTC
>.|.|TRBV5-1|TRBJ2-7
CASSLKRGFSYEQYF
TGCGCCAGCAGCTTAAAAAGGGGTTTCTCCTACGAGCAGTACTTC
>TRBD2|.|TRBV4-1|TRBJ2-7
CASSQDQRGDSYF
TGCGCCAGCAGCCAAGATCAGCGGGGGGACTCGTACTTC
>TRBD1|.|TRBV18|TRBJ1-4
CASSPDRVPNEKLFF
TGTGCCAGCTCACCCGACAGGGTCCCTAATGAAAAACTGTTTTTT
>.|.|TRBV21-1|TRBJ2-5
CASNKTGPQETQYF
TGTGCCAGCAATAAGACAGGGCCCCAAGAGACCCAGTACTTC
>.|once|TRBV7-9|TRBJ1-3
CASSLGGRNTIYF
TGTGCCAGCAGCTTAGGTGGTAGGAACACCATATATTTT
>TRBD1|once|TRBV19|TRBJ2-5
CASGRTGTGGRETQYF
TGTGCCAGTGGGAGGACCGGGACAGGGGGAAGAGAGACCCAGTACTTC
>.|.|TRBV12-3/TRBV12-4|TRBJ2-2
CASSTKTGELFF
TGTGCCAGCAGTACCAAAACCGGGGAGCTGTTTTTT
>.|.|TRBV6-4|TRBJ2-5
CASSKVAEETQYF
TGTGCCAGCAGTAAAGTCGCCGAGGAGACCCAGTACTTC
>.|.|TRBV15|TRBJ1-1
CATSRDRGASAEAFF
TGTGCCACCAGCAGAGATAGGGGGGCTTCCGCTGAAGCTTTCTTT
>.|.|TRBV4-3|TRBJ2-1
CASSQDLTQDEQFF
TGCGCCAGCAGCCAAGATTTGACCCAGGATGAGCAGTTCTTC
>.|.|TRBV27|TRBJ2-7
CASSPAGSYEQYF
TGTGCCAGCAGCCCCGCCGGCTCCTACGAGCAGTACTTC
>.|.|TRBV9|TRBJ1-2
CASSPREGEVYGYTF
TGTGCCAGCAGCCCCAGAGAAGGGGAGGTCTATGGCTACACCTTC
>.|.|TRBV5-6|TRBJ2-6
CASSLDSSGANVLTF
TGTGCCAGCAGCCTAGACAGTTCTGGGGCCAACGTCCTGACTTTC
>TRBD1|.|TRBV7-2|TRBJ1-5
CASSSGTGVDQPQHF
TGTGCCAGCAGCTCCGGGACAGGGGTCGATCAGCCCCAGCATTTT
>TRBD1|.|TRBV7-6|TRBJ1-1
CASSLGTGGIMNTEAFF
TGTGCCAGCAGCTTAGGGACAGGGGGCATCATGAACACTGAAGCTTTCTTT
>.|.|TRBV6-4|TRBJ2-3
CASSGSRGGGTDTQYF
TGTGCCAGCAGTGGGAGCCGAGGGGGGGGCACAGATACGCAGTATTTT
>.|.|TRBV14|TRBJ2-1
CASTANYNEQFF
TGTGCCAGCACCGCCAACTACAATGAGCAGTTCTTC
>.|.|TRBV6-5|TRBJ2-7
CASAQGFEQYF
TGTGCCAGTGCCCAGGGTTTCGAGCAGTACTTC
>TRBD1|.|TRBV5-1|TRBJ2-7
CASSLGTGTDEQYF
TGCGCCAGCAGCCTCGGGACAGGGACCGACGAGCAGTACTTC
>TRBD2|.|TRBV18|TRBJ2-5
CASSPGLAGAGETQYF
TGTGCCAGCTCACCAGGTCTAGCGGGGGCCGGAGAGACCCAGTACTTC
>.|.|TRBV9|TRBJ2-1
CASRGPKVNEQFF
TGTGCTTCCCGGGGGCCGAAAGTTAATGAGCAGTTCTTC
>.|.|TRBV4-1|TRBJ1-2
CASSLQGRYYGYTF
TGCGCCAGCAGCCTCCAGGGGCGGTACTATGGCTACACCTTC
>TRBD1|.|TRBV29-1|TRBJ1-2
CSVDIPTGNYGYTF
TGCAGCGTTGACATACCGACAGGGAACTATGGCTACACCTTC
>.|.|TRBV5-1|TRBJ1-4
CASSLGTPEKKLFF
TGCGCCAGCAGCTTGGGGACCCCGGAGAAAAAACTGTTTTTT